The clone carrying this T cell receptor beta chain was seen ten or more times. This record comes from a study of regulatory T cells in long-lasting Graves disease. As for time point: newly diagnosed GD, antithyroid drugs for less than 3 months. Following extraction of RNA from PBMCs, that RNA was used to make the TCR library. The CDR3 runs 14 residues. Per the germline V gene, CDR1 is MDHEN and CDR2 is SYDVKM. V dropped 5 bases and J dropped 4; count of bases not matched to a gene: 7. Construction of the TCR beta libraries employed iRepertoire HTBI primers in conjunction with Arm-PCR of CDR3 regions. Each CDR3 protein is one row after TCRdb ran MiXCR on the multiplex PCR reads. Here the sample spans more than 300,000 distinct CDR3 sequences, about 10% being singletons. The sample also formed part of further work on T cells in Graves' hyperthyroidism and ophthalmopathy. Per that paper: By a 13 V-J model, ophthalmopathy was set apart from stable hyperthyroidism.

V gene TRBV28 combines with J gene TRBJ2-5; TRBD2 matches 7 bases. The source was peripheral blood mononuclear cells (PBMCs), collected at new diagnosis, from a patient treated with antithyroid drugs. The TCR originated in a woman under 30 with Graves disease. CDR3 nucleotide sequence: TGTGCCAGCAGTCCCGGGAGGTCGGTAGAGACCCAGTACTTC. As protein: CASSPGRSVETQYF.